The T cell receptor (beta chain) described here comes from a study of tumor and adjacent non-tumor tissue in lung cancer. Whole-study context: The cohort had 12 adenocarcinoma, a couple of squamous cell and 1 small cell patients. The patients, 10 to 11 men and a few women, were 31 to 76 with stage I to III disease. Study conclusions and caveats: Significantly higher TCR diversity was found in tumor than normal lung.

TCRbeta libraries were built with three rounds of nested PCR, modified from ARM-PCR. One entry per CDR3 protein, called by TCRdb with MiXCR from the multiplex PCR reads. This sample yields around 140,000 distinct CDR3 sequences, of which approximately 72% are seen a single time; roughly 18% belongs to the top ten. Germline loops: CDR1 SEHNR, CDR2 FQNEAQ (reference sequence). The CDR3 covers 13 residues. This sample's RNA came from whole unsorted tissue. As regards this clonotype: What it binds is not known. One end of the junction fails to match germline, which may point to a read error.

Material: lung tumor tissue. The clonotype originates from a man in his 60s with small cell lung cancer. The V gene is TRBV7-9, the J gene TRBJ2-7, with D perhaps matching TRBD1 or TRBD2 (6 bases each). DNA of the CDR3: TGTGTCAGCAGCCAACGGGGGCACTACGAGCAGTACTTC. Protein: CVSSQRGHYEQYF.